These T cell receptor beta chains were read from a single sample in a study of response to subunit inactivated influenza vaccine. From the RT-PCR reads, TCRdb called clonotypes with MiXCR, one entry per CDR3 protein. The table records 650,000 to 850,000 distinct CDR3 sequences, over 11% of them present only once. The input for sequencing was PBMCs from blood, taken around 14 days before vaccination. These receptors came from a man aged 45 to 65 who received an inactivated influenza vaccine. Both conserved end residues are part of each CDR3. The D gene is left open where the match is weak. Clone size is not always given. Where it is, it says once, few, many or a class for expanded clones.

j_gene	d_gene	abundance	v_gene	CDR3aa	CDR3nt
TRBJ1-1	TRBD1	few	TRBV4-3	CASSQDSTGQLNTEAFF	TGCGCCAGCAGCCAAGACTCAACGGGACAGTTGAACACTGAAGCTTTCTTT
TRBJ2-1	-	many	TRBV15	CATSSRGYNEQFF	TGTGCCACCAGCAGCAGGGGTTACAATGAGCAGTTCTTC
TRBJ2-2	TRBD1	-	TRBV5-6	CASSLADRVAGELFF	TGTGCCAGCAGCTTGGCCGACAGGGTAGCCGGGGAGCTGTTTTTT
TRBJ2-7	-	-	TRBV9	CASSVGSDSYEQYF	TGTGCCAGCAGCGTAGGAAGCGACTCCTACGAGCAGTACTTC
TRBJ2-1	TRBD2	few	TRBV4-1	CASSRFMGLAGAEEQFF	TGCGCCAGCAGCCGCTTTATGGGACTAGCGGGAGCCGAGGAGCAGTTCTTC
TRBJ2-3	-	-	TRBV7-9	CASSALPDLDTQYF	TGTGCCAGCAGCGCTCTCCCCGATTTGGATACGCAGTATTTT
TRBJ2-3	-	many	TRBV6-1	CASRDGRGGRTDTQYF	TGTGCCAGCAGAGATGGGAGGGGGGGCCGTACAGATACGCAGTATTTT
TRBJ2-3	TRBD2	-	TRBV6-1	CAVKGGWVGDTQYF	TGTGCCGTTAAGGGAGGGTGGGTCGGAGATACGCAGTATTTT
TRBJ1-3	TRBD1	few	TRBV15	CATSRSTGAGNTIYF	TGTGCCACCAGCAGATCCACAGGGGCTGGAAACACCATATATTTT
TRBJ2-3	-	few	TRBV12-5	CASGSPIADTQYF	TGTGCTAGTGGTTCCCCCATAGCGGATACGCAGTATTTT
TRBJ2-1	-	-	TRBV20-1	CSARDPPVGSEQFF	TGCAGTGCTAGAGATCCTCCTGTGGGCAGTGAGCAGTTCTTC
TRBJ2-1	-	-	TRBV28	CASSYPGISYNEQFF	TGTGCCAGCAGTTACCCCGGGATCTCCTACAATGAGCAGTTCTTC
TRBJ1-6	-	-	TRBV3-1	CASSQVGWSSYNSPLHF	TGTGCCAGCAGCCAAGTAGGGTGGAGCTCCTATAATTCACCCCTCCACTTT
TRBJ2-7	TRBD2	-	TRBV6-2/TRBV6-3	CASSYSPTGLAVTYEQYF	TGTGCCAGCAGTTACTCCCCAACGGGACTAGCGGTTACCTACGAGCAGTACTTC
TRBJ2-5	-	-	TRBV7-2	CASSYGGPQETQYF	TGTGCCAGCAGCTACGGGGGGCCCCAAGAGACCCAGTACTTC
TRBJ2-5	-	-	TRBV28	CASSLVWETVETQYF	TGTGCCAGCAGTTTAGTGTGGGAGACCGTAGAGACCCAGTACTTC
TRBJ2-3	-	few	TRBV12-3/TRBV12-4	CASSPGRRNTQYF	TGTGCCAGCAGTCCAGGGAGGCGTAATACGCAGTATTTT
TRBJ2-1	-	few	TRBV7-7	CASSRRGFNEQFF	TGTGCCAGCAGCCGCAGGGGATTCAATGAGCAGTTCTTC
TRBJ2-4	-	few	TRBV5-6	CASSLELPLTKNIQYF	TGTGCCAGCAGCTTGGAGCTGCCCCTCACCAAAAACATTCAGTACTTC
TRBJ1-3	TRBD1	few	TRBV7-8	CASSLAGTGLLSGNTIYF	TGTGCCAGCAGCTTAGCCGGGACAGGGTTGCTTTCTGGAAACACCATATATTTT
TRBJ2-1	TRBD1	-	TRBV7-9	CASCIGTGESNEQFF	TGTGCCAGTTGCATCGGGACAGGGGAGTCAAATGAGCAGTTCTTC
TRBJ2-1	-	many	TRBV6-1	CASSPGGRRINEQFF	TGTGCCAGCAGTCCCGGGGGGCGAAGAATCAATGAGCAGTTCTTC
TRBJ1-1	-	many	TRBV29-1	CSSSTATNTEAFF	TGCAGCTCCTCGACAGCCACGAACACTGAAGCTTTCTTT
TRBJ1-4	TRBD1	many	TRBV28	CASATGVIGEKLFF	TGTGCCAGCGCAACAGGGGTTATAGGTGAAAAACTGTTTTTT
TRBJ2-1	-	-	TRBV7-2	CASSLAPRVYEQFF	TGTGCCAGCAGCTTAGCGCCCAGGGTTTATGAGCAGTTCTTC
TRBJ2-1	TRBD1	-	TRBV7-9	CASSFPGQGNEQFF	TGTGCCAGCAGCTTTCCGGGACAGGGGAATGAGCAGTTCTTC